This T cell receptor beta chain was found in a study of blood T cell repertoires in COVID-19. Study-level information: Sites in the United States, Italy and Spain provided acute and convalescent COVID-19 samples. Nucleic acid was either cDNA or gDNA, and it came from T cells, B-cell-depleted T cells, or PBMCs.

Germline CDR1 is SGHAT and CDR2 is FQNNGV. After removal of 5 bases from V and 2 bases from J, the junction contained 11 bases not matched to a gene. The CDR3 is 18 residues long. This clone was seen more than once but under ten times. Source study methods: By means of reference gene primer amplification, nucleated cell counts were estimated. The repertoire was sequenced with immunoSEQ multiplex PCR; TCRdb's copy has only in-frame clones and lacks some. V and J calls plus clone size are reproduced from that table; the DNA served to infer D and trimming. The sample contains about 150,000 clones, roughly 80% of which appear only once.

The sample taken for sequencing was peripheral blood. The source is a man in his 70s with active or convalescent COVID-19. The chain employs TRBV11-2 and TRBJ2-6; 8 bases match TRBD1. The CDR3 spells CASSGPGQDSPGANVLTF. Written as DNA, the CDR3 is TGTGCCAGCAGCGGTCCGGGACAGGACTCCCCTGGGGCCAACGTCCTGACTTTC. Combining the CDR3 with reference TRBV11-2 and TRBJ2-6 gives the whole variable domain EAGVAQSPRYKIIEKRQSVAFWCNPISGHATLYWYQQILGQGPKLLIQFQNNGVVDDSQLPKDRFSAERLKGVDSTLKIQPAKLEDSAVYLCASSGPGQDSPGANVLTFGAGSRLTVL.